This T cell receptor beta chain was documented in a study of T cell responses to AZD1222 COVID-19 vaccine. Data came from immunoSEQ multiplex PCR; TCRdb stores just in-frame clones and leaves some out. The sample holds over 130,000 clones. Germline V gene sequence: CDR1 LNHDA, CDR2 SQIVND (reference sequence). The CDR3 is 15 residues long. Germline trimming cut 3 bases from V and 3 bases from J; bases unmatched to any gene: 3. Sequencing used peripheral blood. The sequence derives from an adult in good health. The rearrangement links TRBV19 to TRBJ2-3; the match to TRBD1 covers 10 bases. CDR3 DNA: TGTGCCAGTAGTATCCGGGACAGGGGAACAGATACGCAGTATTTT. Amino acid sequence: CASSIRDRGTDTQYF.